The present T cell receptor beta chain was sequenced within a study of CD8+ T cells in alopecia areata. Whole-study context: A regimen of oral tofacitinib, 5 to 10 mg twice daily, was given to treated patients. Tofacitinib treatment spanned 6 to 18 months, with 6 months off drug afterward. General study findings and limits: Patients shared TCRs less clearly than mice did, possibly owing to HLA. In lesional scalp, particularly from alopecia totalis/universalis, clonality was higher than in normal scalp.

Of note for this clone: Antigen specificity is unknown.

Germline values: CDR1 SGHRS, CDR2 YFSETQ. J gave up 0 bases and V 2 bases, and 7 bases lay outside the gene matches. The length of the CDR3 is 16 residues. RNA was extracted and reverse transcribed into cDNA as the sequencing template. Sequencing used immunoSEQ multiplex PCR; TCRdb keeps in-frame clones, though not all of them. The data show about 180,000 clones, roughly 63% seen once. The chain recombines TRBV5-1 with TRBJ2-7; 8 positions agree with TRBD1. The sequenced sample was CD4+ T cells sorted from blood, obtained at week 0. This clonotype was sampled from a human donor with alopecia areata. CDR3 sequence reads: CASSFGQGGLSYEQYF. The CDR3 nucleotides read TGCGCCAGCAGCTTTGGACAGGGAGGCCTCTCCTACGAGCAGTACTTC.